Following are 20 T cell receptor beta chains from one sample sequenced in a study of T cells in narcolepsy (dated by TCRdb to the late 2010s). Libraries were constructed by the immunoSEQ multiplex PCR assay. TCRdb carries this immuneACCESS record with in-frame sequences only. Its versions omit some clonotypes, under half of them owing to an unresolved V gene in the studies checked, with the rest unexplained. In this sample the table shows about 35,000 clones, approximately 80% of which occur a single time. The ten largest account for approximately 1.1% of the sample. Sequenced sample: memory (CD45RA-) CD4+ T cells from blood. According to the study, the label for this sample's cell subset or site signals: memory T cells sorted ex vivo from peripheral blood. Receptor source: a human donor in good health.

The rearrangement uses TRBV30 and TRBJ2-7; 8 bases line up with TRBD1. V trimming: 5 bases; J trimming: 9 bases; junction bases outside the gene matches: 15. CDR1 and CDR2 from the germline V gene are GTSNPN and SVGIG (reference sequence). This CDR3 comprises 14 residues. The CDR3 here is CAWAPSGTGKPQYF. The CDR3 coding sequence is TGTGCCTGGGCCCCCTCCGGGACAGGAAAACCGCAGTACTTC.

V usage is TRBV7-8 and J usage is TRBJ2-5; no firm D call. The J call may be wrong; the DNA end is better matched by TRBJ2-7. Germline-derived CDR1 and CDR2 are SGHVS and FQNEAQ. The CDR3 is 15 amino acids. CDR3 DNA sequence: TGTGCCAGCAGCTTAGAAGGGATAAGCTCCTACGAGCAGTACTTC. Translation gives CASSLEGISSYEQYF.

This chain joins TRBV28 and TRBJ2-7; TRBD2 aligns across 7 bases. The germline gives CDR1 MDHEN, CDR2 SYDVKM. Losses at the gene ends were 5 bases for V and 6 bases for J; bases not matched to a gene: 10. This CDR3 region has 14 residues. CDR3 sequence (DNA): TGTGCCAGCAGTCCGGCTGGGGGGGTTGTCGAGCAGTACTTC. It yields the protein CASSPAGGVVEQYF.

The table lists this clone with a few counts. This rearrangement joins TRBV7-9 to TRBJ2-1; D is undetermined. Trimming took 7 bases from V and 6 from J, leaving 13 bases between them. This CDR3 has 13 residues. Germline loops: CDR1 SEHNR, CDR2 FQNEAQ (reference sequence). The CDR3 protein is CASNLEPGNEQFF. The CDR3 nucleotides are TGTGCCAGCAACTTGGAGCCGGGCAATGAGCAGTTCTTC.

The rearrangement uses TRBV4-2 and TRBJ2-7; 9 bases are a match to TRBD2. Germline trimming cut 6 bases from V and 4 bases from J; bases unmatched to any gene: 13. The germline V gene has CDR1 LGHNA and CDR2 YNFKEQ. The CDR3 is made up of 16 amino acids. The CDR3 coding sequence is TGTGCCAGCAGGCCTAGCGCGGCTAGCGGGATTTACGAGCAGTACTTC. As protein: CASRPSAASGIYEQYF.

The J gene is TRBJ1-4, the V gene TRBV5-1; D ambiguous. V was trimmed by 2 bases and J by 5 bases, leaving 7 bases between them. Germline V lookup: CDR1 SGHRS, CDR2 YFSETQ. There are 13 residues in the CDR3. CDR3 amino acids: CASSFGSNEKLFF. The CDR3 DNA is TGCGCCAGCAGCTTCGGGTCCAATGAAAAACTGTTTTTT.

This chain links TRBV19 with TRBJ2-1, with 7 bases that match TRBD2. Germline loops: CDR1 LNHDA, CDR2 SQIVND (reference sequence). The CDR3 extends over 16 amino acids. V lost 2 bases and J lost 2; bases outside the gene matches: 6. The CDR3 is CASSIFRGSPYNEQFF. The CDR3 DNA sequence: TGTGCCAGTAGTATATTTCGCGGGAGTCCCTACAATGAGCAGTTCTTC.

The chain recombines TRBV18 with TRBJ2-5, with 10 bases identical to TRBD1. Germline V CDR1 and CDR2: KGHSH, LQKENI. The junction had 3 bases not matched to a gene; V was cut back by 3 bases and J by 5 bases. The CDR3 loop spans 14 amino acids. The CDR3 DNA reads TGTGCCAGCTCACCTCCGGGACAGGGGGAGACCCAGTACTTC. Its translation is CASSPPGQGETQYF.

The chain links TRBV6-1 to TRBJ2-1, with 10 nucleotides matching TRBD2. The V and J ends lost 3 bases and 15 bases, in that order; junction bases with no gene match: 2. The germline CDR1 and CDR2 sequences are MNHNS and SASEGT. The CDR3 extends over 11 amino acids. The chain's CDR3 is CASSDASGRFF. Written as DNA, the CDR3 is TGTGCCAGCAGTGACGCTAGCGGGAGGTTCTTC.

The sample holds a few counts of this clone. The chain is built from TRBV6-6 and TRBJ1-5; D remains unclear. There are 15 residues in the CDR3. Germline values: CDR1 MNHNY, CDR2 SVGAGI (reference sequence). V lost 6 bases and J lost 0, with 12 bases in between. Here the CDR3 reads CASRIREYSNQPQHF. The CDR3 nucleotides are TGTGCCAGCAGAATCCGGGAATATAGCAATCAGCCCCAGCATTTT.

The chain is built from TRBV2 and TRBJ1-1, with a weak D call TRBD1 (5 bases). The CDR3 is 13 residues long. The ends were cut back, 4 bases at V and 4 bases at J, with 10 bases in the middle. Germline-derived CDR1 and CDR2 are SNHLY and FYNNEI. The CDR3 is CASSVWTTTEAFF. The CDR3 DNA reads TGTGCCAGCAGTGTGTGGACAACCACTGAAGCTTTCTTT.

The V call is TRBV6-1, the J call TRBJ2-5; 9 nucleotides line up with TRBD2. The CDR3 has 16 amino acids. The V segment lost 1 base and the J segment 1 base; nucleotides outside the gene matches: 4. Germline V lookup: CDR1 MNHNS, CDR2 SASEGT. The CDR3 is CASSEVRLAVQETQYF. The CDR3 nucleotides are TGTGCCAGCAGTGAAGTAAGACTAGCGGTCCAAGAGACCCAGTACTTC.

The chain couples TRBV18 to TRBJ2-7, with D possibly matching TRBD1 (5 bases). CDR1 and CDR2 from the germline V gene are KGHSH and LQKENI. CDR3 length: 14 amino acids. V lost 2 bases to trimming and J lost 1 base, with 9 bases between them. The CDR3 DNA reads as TGTGCCAGCTCACCAAGCAGGGCGTCCTACGAGCAGTACTTC. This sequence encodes CASSPSRASYEQYF.

CDR3 protein: CASSPRRYEQYF. The CDR3 DNA is TGTGCCAGCAGTCCTCGAAGGTACGAGCAGTACTTC. The V and J genes are TRBV2 and TRBJ2-7, with unresolved D. Germline assignment: CDR1 SNHLY and CDR2 FYNNEI. This CDR3 is 12 amino acids long. V was clipped by 5 bases and J by 4 bases, with 9 bases between them.

The CDR3 reads CASRTGTGVFTQYF. The CDR3 nucleotides are TGTGCCAGCAGGACCGGGACAGGCGTCTTTACGCAGTATTTT. The chain links TRBV27 to TRBJ2-3; 8 positions match TRBD1. CDR1 is MNHEY and CDR2 is SMNVEV in the germline V gene (reference sequence). With 6 bases clipped from V and 8 bases from J, the junction kept 10 bases outside the gene matches. The CDR3 runs 14 residues.

Written as DNA, the CDR3 is TGTGCCAGCAAGACTTTCCCGCGGGGGGCTTTGAATTCACCCCTCCACTTT. Residues: CASKTFPRGALNSPLHF. This chain uses TRBV5-6 with TRBJ1-6; D is possibly TRBD1 (6 bases). The germline CDR1 and CDR2 sequences are SGHDT and YYEEEE. V was shortened by 6 bases and J by 7 bases, with 23 bases between the two germline ends. There are 17 residues in the CDR3.

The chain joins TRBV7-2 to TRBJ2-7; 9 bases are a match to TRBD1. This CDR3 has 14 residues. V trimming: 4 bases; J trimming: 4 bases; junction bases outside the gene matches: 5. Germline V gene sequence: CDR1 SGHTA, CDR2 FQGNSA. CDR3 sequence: CASSSGQGRYEQYF. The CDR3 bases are TGTGCCAGCAGCTCCGGACAGGGGAGGTACGAGCAGTACTTC. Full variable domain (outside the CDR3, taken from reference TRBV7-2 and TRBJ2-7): GAGVSQSPSNKVTEKGKDVELRCDPISGHTALYWYRQSLGQGLEFLIYFQGNSAPDKSGLPSDRFSAERTGGSVSTLTIQRTQQEDSAVYLCASSSGQGRYEQYFGPGTRLTVT.

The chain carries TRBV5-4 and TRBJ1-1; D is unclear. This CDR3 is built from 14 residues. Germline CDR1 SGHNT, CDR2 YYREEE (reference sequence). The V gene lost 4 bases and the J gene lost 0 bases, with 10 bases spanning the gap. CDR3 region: CASSTDFMNTEAFF. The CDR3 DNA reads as TGTGCCAGCAGCACGGATTTTATGAACACTGAAGCTTTCTTT.

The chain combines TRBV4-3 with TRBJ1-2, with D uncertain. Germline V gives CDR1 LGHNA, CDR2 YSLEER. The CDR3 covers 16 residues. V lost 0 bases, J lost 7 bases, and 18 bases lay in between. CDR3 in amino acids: CASSQDEAATWGGYTF. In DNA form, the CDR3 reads TGCGCCAGCAGCCAAGATGAAGCCGCAACATGGGGTGGCTACACCTTC.

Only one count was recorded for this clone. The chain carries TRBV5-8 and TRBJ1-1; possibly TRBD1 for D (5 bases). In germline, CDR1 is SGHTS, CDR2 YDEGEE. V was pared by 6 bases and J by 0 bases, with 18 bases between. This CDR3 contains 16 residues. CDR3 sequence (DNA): TGTGCCAGCAACGCCTGGCGTGGGGGGATGAACACTGAAGCTTTCTTT. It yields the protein CASNAWRGGMNTEAFF.